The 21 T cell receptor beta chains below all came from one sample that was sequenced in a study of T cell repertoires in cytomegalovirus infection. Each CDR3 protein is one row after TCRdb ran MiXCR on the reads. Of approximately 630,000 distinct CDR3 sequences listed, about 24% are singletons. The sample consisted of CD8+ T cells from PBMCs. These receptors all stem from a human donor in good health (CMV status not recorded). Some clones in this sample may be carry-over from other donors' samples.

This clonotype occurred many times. CDR3 loop: CASSPNGGILAEHKSYNEQFF. The DNA for the CDR3 is TGTGCCAGCAGCCCTAACGGGGGGATACTAGCGGAACACAAGTCCTACAATGAGCAGTTCTTC. The V call is TRBV11-2, the J call TRBJ2-1; TRBD2 aligns across 8 bases. The length of the CDR3 is 21 residues. After removal of 5 bases from V and 1 base from J, the junction contained 22 bases not matched to a gene. Germline-derived CDR1 and CDR2 are SGHAT and FQNNGV.

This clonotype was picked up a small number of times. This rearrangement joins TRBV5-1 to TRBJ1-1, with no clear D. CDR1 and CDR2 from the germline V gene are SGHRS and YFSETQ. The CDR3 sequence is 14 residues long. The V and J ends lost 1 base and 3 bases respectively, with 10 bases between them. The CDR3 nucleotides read TGCGCCAGCAGCTTGATGGCGCGGGACACTGAAGCTTTCTTT. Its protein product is CASSLMARDTEAFF.

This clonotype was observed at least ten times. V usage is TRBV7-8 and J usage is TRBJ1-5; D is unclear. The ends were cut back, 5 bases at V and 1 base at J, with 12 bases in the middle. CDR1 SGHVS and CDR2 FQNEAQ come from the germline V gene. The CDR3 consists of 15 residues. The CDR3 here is CASSPRPGSNQPQHF. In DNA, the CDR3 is TGTGCCAGCAGCCCCCGCCCGGGGAGCAATCAGCCCCAGCATTTT.

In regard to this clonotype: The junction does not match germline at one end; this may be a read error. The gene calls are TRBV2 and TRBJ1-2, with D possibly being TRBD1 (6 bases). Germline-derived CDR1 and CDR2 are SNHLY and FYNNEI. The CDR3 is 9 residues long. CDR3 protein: CASNPRGAF. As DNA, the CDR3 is TGTGCCAGCAACCCACGGGGGGCATTC.

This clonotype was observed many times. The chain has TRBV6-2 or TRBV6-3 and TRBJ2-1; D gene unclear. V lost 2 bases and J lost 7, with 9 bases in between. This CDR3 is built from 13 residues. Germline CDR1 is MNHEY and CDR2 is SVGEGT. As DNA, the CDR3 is TGTGCCAGCAGTTACACCTGGGTTAATGAGCAGTTCTTC. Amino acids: CASSYTWVNEQFF.

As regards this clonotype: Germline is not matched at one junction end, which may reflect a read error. The CDR3 is CSVQEYRDRGFDYGYTF. The CDR3 DNA is TGCAGCGTTCAAGAGTACCGGGACAGGGGGTTCGACTATGGCTACACCTTC. The gene calls are TRBV29-1 and TRBJ1-2; 11 nucleotides match TRBD1. Germline CDR1 and CDR2: SQVTM and ANQGSEA. CDR3 length: 17 amino acids.

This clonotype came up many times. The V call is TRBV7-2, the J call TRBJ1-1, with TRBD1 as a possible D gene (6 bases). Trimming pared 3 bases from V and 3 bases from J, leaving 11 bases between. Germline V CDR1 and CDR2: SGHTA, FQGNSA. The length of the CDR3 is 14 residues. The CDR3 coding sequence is TGTGCCAGCAGCTTTTTAGGGGGTCACACTGAAGCTTTCTTT. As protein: CASSFLGGHTEAFF.

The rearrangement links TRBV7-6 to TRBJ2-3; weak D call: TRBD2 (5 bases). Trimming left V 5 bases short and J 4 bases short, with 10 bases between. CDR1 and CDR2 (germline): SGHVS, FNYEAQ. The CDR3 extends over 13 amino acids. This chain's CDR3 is CASSRDRSDTQYF. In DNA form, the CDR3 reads TGTGCCAGCAGCCGGGATCGCTCAGATACGCAGTATTTT.

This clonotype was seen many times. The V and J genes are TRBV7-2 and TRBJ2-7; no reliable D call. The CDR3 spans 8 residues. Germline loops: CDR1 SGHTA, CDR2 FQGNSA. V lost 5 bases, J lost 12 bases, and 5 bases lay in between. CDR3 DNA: TGTGCCAGCAGCCCCAGGTACGTC. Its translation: CASSPRYV.

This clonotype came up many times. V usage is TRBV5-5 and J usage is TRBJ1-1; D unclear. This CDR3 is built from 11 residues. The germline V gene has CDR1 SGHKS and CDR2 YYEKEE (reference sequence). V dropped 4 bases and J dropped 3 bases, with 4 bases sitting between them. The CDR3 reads CASSLHTEAFF. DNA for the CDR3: TGTGCCAGCAGCCTCCACACTGAAGCTTTCTTT.

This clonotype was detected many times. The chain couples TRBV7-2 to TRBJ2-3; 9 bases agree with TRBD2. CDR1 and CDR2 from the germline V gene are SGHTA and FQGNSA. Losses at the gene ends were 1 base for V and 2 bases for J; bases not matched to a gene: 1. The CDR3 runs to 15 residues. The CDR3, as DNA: TGTGCCAGCAGCTTAGTAGCGGGGGTCACAGATACGCAGTATTTT. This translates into CASSLVAGVTDTQYF.

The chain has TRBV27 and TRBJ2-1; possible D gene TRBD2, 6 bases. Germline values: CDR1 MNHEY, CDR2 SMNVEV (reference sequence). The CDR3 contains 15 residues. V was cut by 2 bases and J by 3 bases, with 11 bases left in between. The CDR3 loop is CASSLGDGGYNEQFF. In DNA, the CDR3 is TGTGCCAGCAGTTTAGGGGACGGGGGCTACAATGAGCAGTTCTTC.

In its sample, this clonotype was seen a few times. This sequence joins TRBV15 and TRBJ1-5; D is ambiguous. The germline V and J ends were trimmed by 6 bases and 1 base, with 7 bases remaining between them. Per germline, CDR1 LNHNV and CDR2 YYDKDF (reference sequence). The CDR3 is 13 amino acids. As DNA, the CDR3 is TGTGCCACCAGTCCGATAAGCAATCAGCCCCAGCATTTT. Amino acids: CATSPISNQPQHF.

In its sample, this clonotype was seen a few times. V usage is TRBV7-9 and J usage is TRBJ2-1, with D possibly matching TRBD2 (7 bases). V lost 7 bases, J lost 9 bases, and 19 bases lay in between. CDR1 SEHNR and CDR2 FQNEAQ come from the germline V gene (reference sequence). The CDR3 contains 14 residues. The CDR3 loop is CASIPRRGAGEQFF. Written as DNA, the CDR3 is TGTGCCAGCATCCCCAGACGGGGGGCGGGTGAGCAGTTCTTC.

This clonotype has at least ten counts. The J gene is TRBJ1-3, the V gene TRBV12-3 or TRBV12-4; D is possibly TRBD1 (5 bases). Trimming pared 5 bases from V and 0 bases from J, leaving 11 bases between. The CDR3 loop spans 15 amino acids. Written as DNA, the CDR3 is TGTGCCAGCAGTCGGGGGGTTCGCTCTGGAAACACCATATATTTT. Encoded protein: CASSRGVRSGNTIYF.

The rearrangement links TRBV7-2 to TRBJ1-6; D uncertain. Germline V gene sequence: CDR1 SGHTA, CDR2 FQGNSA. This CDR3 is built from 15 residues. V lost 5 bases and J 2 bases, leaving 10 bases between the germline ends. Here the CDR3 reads CASSQYPPYNSPLHF. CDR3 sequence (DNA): TGTGCCAGCAGCCAGTATCCCCCCTATAATTCACCCCTCCACTTT. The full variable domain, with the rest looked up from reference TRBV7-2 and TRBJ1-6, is GAGVSQSPSNKVTEKGKDVELRCDPISGHTALYWYRQSLGQGLEFLIYFQGNSAPDKSGLPSDRFSAERTGGSVSTLTIQRTQQEDSAVYLCASSQYPPYNSPLHFGNGTRLTVT.

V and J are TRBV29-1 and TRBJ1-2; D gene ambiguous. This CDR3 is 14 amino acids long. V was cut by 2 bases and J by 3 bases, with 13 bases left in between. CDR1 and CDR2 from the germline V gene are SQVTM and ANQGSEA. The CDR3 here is CSVETAPGYYGYTF. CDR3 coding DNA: TGCAGCGTTGAAACGGCACCCGGATACTATGGCTACACCTTC.

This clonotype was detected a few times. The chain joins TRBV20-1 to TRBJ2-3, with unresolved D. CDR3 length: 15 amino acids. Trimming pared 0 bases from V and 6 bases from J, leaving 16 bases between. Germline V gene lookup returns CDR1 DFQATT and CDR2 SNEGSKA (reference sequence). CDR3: CSARDKGTPVDTQYF. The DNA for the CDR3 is TGCAGTGCTAGAGATAAGGGCACCCCCGTGGATACGCAGTATTTT.

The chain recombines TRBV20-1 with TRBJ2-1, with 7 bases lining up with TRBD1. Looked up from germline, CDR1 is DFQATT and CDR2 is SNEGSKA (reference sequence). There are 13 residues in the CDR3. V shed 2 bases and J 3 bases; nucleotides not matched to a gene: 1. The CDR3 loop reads CSARTGVYNEQFF. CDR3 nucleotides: TGCAGTGCTAGAACAGGGGTCTACAATGAGCAGTTCTTC.

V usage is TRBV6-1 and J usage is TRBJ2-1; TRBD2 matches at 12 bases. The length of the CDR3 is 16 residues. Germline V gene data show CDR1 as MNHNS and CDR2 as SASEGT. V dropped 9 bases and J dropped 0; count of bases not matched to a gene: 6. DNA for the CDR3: TGTGCCAGACTAGCGGGGGGCTCAAGCTCCTACAATGAGCAGTTCTTC. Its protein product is CARLAGGSSSYNEQFF.

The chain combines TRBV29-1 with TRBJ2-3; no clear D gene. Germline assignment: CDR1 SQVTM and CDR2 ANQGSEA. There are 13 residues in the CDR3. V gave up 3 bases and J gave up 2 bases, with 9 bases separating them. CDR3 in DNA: TGCAGCGTTGAGCCAGACAACACAGATACGCAGTATTTT. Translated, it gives CSVEPDNTDTQYF.